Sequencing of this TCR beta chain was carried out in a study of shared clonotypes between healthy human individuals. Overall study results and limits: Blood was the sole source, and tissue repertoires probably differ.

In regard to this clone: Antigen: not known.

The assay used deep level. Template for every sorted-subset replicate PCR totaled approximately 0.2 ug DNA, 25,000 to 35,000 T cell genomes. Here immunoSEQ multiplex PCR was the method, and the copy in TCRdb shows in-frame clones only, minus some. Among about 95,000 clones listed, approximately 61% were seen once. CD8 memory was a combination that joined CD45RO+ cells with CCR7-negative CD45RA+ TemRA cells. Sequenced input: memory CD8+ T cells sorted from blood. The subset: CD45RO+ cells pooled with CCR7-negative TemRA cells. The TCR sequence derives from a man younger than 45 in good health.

Written as DNA, the CDR3 is TGTGCCAGCAGTATCCGGGACAGGGGACGCACTGGGGCCAACGTCCTGACTTTC. Its translation: CASSIRDRGRTGANVLTF. The rearrangement uses TRBV28 and TRBJ2-6; TRBD1 aligns across 10 bases. CDR1 is MDHEN and CDR2 is SYDVKM in the germline V gene. V gave up 5 bases and J gave up 2 bases; unmatched junction bases: 9. CDR3 length: 18 amino acids.